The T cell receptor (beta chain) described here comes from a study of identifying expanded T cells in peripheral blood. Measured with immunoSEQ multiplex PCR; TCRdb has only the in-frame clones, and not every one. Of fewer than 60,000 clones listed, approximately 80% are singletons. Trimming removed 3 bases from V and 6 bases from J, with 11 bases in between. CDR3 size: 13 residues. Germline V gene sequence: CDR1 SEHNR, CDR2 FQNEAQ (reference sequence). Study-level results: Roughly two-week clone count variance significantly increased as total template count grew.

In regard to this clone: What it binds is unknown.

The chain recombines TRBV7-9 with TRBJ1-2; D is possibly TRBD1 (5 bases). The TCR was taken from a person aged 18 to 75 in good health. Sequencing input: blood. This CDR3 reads CASSLQGGHGYTF. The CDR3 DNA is TGTGCCAGCAGCTTGCAGGGTGGGCATGGCTACACCTTC.